These T cell receptor beta chains were read from a single sample in a study of blood T cell repertoires in COVID-19. Sequencing used immunoSEQ multiplex PCR; TCRdb keeps in-frame clones, though not all of them. There are tens of thousands of clones in the sample; around 90% occur only once, and approximately 0.99% lies in the top ten. Sequencing was done on a sample of peripheral blood. The receptors originated from a man in his 70s with acute or convalescent COVID-19. CDR3s include the opening cysteine and the closing phenylalanine or tryptophan. D genes are given only for firm matches. Where a row states a size, it is once, few, many or the class of an expanded clone; other rows omit it.

v_call	j_call	d_call	clone_size	cdr3_nt	cdr3_aa
TRBV19	TRBJ1-2	NA	NA	TGTGCCAGTAGTATAGATCTCGTACAGGCCAGGGGCTACACCTTC	CASSIDLVQARGYTF
TRBV5-4	TRBJ2-3	NA	NA	TGTGCCAGCAGCCCCCCCCGTCTAGCACTCACAGATACGCAGTATTTT	CASSPPRLALTDTQYF
TRBV6-5	TRBJ1-1	NA	NA	TGTGCCAGCAGTTCCCCGGCCACGGGCACTGAAGCTTTCTTT	CASSSPATGTEAFF
TRBV30	TRBJ2-7	NA	NA	TGTGCCTGGAGGGACAGTTTCCTTGAGCAGTACTTC	CAWRDSFLEQYF
TRBV10-1	TRBJ1-2	NA	NA	TGCGCCAGCAGTGAGGGCACGGCAGGCGACTATGGCTACACCTTC	CASSEGTAGDYGYTF
TRBV29-1	TRBJ2-7	NA	NA	TGCAGCGTTGTGGAACTAGGTCACGAGCAGTACTTC	CSVVELGHEQYF
TRBV20-1	TRBJ1-2	TRBD1	once	TGCAGTGCTTGGACAGGGCAACACACCTTC	CSAWTGQHTF
TRBV18	TRBJ1-6	TRBD1	NA	TGTGCCAGCTCACCACAGGGGGCGCAGTCACCCCTCCACTTT	CASSPQGAQSPLHF
TRBV19	TRBJ2-2	TRBD2	NA	TGTGCCAGTAGGCTAGCGGGAGTTCCCGGGGAGCTGTTTTTT	CASRLAGVPGELFF
TRBV7-7	TRBJ1-1	NA	NA	TGTGCCAGCAGCCTACTACAAGGCTCGAACACTGAAGCTTTCTTT	CASSLLQGSNTEAFF
TRBV28	TRBJ1-6	TRBD1	NA	TGTGCCAGCAGATCAACGGACAGGGGGGATTCACCCCTCCACTTT	CASRSTDRGDSPLHF
TRBV5-1	TRBJ2-5	TRBD1	NA	TGCGCCAGCAGTATGGGACAGGCAAACCAAGAGACCCAGTACTTC	CASSMGQANQETQYF
TRBV6-5	TRBJ1-4	TRBD1	NA	TGTGCCAGCAGCCCGGACAGGGGTAATGAAAAACTGTTTTTT	CASSPDRGNEKLFF
TRBV7-3	TRBJ2-3	NA	NA	TGTGCCAGCAGCTCAACCGGGAAAGATACGCAGTATTTT	CASSSTGKDTQYF
TRBV5-1	TRBJ1-1	NA	NA	TGCGCCAGCAGTGGGACAAAGAATGAAGCTTTCTTT	CASSGTKNEAFF
TRBV3-1/TRBV3-2	TRBJ2-7	NA	NA	TGTGCCAGCAGCCGAGGGACTGTAACCTACGAGCAGTACTTC	CASSRGTVTYEQYF
TRBV10-3	TRBJ2-3	TRBD2	NA	TGTGCCATCAGTGGGAATGCGCGGGGGGGCCGAAGAGATACGCAGTATTTT	CAISGNARGGRRDTQYF
TRBV6-5	TRBJ2-7	NA	NA	TGTGCCGGTGCCGAGGGAGGCCTTAGCTCCTACGAGCAGTACTTC	CAGAEGGLSSYEQYF
TRBV5-1	TRBJ1-2	TRBD1	once	TGCGCCAGCAGCCCGTACAGGGGGCAGGGCTATGGCTACACCTTC	CASSPYRGQGYGYTF
TRBV11-2	TRBJ2-1	NA	once	TGTGCCAGCAGCTTAGGGACAACGACCTACAATGAGCAGTTCTTC	CASSLGTTTYNEQFF
TRBV6-5	TRBJ2-3	TRBD2	NA	TGTGCCAGCACCCTAGCGGGAGATACAGATACGCAGTATTTT	CASTLAGDTDTQYF
TRBV27	TRBJ2-2	NA	NA	TGTGCCAGCAGCCATGGCCCCGGGGAGCTGTTTTTT	CASSHGPGELFF
TRBV7-9	TRBJ1-6	TRBD1	few	TGTGCCAGCAGCTTCGGGACAGCGGATAATTCACCCCTCCACTTT	CASSFGTADNSPLHF
TRBV7-9	TRBJ1-1	NA	NA	TGTGCCAGCAGCTTACAGGTTCTGAACACTGAAGCTTTCTTT	CASSLQVLNTEAFF
TRBV19	TRBJ1-1	NA	once	TGTGCCAGTAGTATCGGCACAGGAAACACTGAAGCTTTCTTT	CASSIGTGNTEAFF
TRBV19	TRBJ1-3	NA	NA	TGTGCCAGTAGTCGCAGGGAACGCGGAAACACCATATATTTT	CASSRRERGNTIYF